The T cell receptor (beta chain) described here comes from a study of blood T cell repertoires in COVID-19. About the research overall: Nucleic acid was either cDNA or gDNA, and it came from T cells, B-cell-depleted T cells, or PBMCs.

Method: immunoSEQ multiplex PCR; TCRdb's copy keeps in-frame clones and lacks some. The sample lists over 150,000 clones, 90% occurring once. The germline CDR1 and CDR2 sequences are MNHEY and SVGAGI. The CDR3 totals 13 residues. The V and J ends lost 5 bases and 8 bases respectively, with 15 bases between them. The receptor was isolated from a man over 45 with acute or convalescent COVID-19. Sequencing was done on a sample of peripheral blood. The V gene is TRBV6-5, the J gene TRBJ1-2, with D perhaps matching TRBD1 (5 bases). The CDR3 spells CASSQNTGSGYTF. The CDR3 nucleotides read TGTGCCAGCAGTCAAAATACAGGTTCCGGCTACACCTTC.